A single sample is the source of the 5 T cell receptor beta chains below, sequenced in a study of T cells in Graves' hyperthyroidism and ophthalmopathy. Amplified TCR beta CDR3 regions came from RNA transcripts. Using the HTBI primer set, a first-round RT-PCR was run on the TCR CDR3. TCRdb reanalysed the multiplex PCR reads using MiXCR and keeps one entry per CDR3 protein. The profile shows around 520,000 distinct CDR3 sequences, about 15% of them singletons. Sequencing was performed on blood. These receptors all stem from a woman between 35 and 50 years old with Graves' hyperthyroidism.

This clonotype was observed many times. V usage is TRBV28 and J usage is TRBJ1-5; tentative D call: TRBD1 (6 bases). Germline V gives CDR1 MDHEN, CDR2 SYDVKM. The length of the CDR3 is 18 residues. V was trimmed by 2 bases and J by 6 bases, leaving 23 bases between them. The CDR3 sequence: CASSLTRGAGKSSQPQHF. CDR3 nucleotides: TGTGCCAGCAGTTTAACTCGGGGGGCAGGGAAGTCTAGTCAGCCCCAGCATTTT. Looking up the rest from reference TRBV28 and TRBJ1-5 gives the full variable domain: DVKVTQSSRYLVKRTGEKVFLECVQDMDHENMFWYRQDPGLGLRLIYFSYDVKMKEKGDIPEGYSVSREKKERFSLILESASTNQTSMYLCASSLTRGAGKSSQPQHFGDGTRLSIL.

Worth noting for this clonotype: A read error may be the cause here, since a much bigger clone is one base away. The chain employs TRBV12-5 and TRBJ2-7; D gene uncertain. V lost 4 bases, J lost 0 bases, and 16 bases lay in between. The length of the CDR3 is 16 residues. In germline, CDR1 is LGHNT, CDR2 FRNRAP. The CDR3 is CASGSVPAGISYEQYF. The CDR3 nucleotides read TGTGCTAGTGGTTCGGTACCAGCAGGTATCTCCTACGAGCAGTACTTC. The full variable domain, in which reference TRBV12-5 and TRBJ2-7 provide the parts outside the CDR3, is DARVTQTPRHKVTEMGQEVTMRCQPILGHNTVFWYRQTMMQGLELLAYFRNRAPLDDSGMPKDRFSAEMPDATLATLKIQPSEPRDSAVYFCASGSVPAGISYEQYFGPGTRLTVT.

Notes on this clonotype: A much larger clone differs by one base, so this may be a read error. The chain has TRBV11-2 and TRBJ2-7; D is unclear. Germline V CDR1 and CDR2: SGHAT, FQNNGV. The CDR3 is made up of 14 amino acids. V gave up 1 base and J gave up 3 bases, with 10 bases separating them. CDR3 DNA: TGTGCCAGCAGCTTAGGAACGGTAGGCTACGAGCAGTACTTC. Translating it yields CASSLGTVGYEQYF.

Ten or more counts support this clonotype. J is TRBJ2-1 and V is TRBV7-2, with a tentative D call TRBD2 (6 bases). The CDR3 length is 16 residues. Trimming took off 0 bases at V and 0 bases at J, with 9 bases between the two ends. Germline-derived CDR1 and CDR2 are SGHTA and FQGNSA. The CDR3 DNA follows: TGTGCCAGCAGCTTAGCTAGCGGAAGCTCCTACAATGAGCAGTTCTTC. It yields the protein CASSLASGSSYNEQFF.

The CDR3 DNA sequence: TGTGCCAGCAGCGAAGGGATAGCGGGCCCGTACCAAGAGACCCAGTACTTC. It translates to CASSEGIAGPYQETQYF. This chain links TRBV7-3 with TRBJ2-5, with 7 bases identical to TRBD2. V lost 5 bases to trimming and J lost 0 bases; unmatched junction nucleotides: 12. This CDR3 is 17 amino acids long. The germline V gene has CDR1 SGHTA and CDR2 FQGTGA.